The 14 T cell receptor beta chains below come from one sample, sequenced in a study of OX40 agonist ivuxolimab in advanced cancers. Sequencing was performed with immunoSEQ multiplex PCR; in TCRdb, only in-frame clones are kept and a portion is missing. The data contain around 11,000 clones, roughly 76% of them singletons. The source material was CD4+ or CD8+ T cells sorted from blood, sampled in a trial of the OX40 agonist ivuxolimab. Receptors originate from an adult with an advanced solid tumor such as melanoma, head and neck, liver or kidney cancer.

The chain couples TRBV7-2 to TRBJ1-3; 8 bases map to TRBD1. CDR1 is SGHTA and CDR2 is FQGNSA in the germline V gene. V lost 7 bases to trimming and J lost 0 bases; unmatched junction nucleotides: 5. The CDR3 spans 15 residues. CDR3: CASKTGDLSGNTIYF. CDR3 nucleotide sequence: TGTGCCAGCAAGACAGGGGATCTCTCTGGAAACACCATATATTTT. Combining the CDR3 with reference TRBV7-2 and TRBJ1-3 gives the whole variable domain GAGVSQSPSNKVTEKGKDVELRCDPISGHTALYWYRQSLGQGLEFLIYFQGNSAPDKSGLPSDRFSAERTGGSVSTLTIQRTQQEDSAVYLCASKTGDLSGNTIYFGEGSWLTVV.

This chain joins TRBV25-1 and TRBJ2-1, with unresolved D. Germline values: CDR1 MGHDK, CDR2 SYGVNS. The CDR3 contains 14 residues. Between the trimmed V and J ends, which lost 7 bases and 0 bases, there was a span of 10 bases. CDR3 nucleotides: TGTGCCAGCATTGCCGCCGGCTCCTACAATGAGCAGTTCTTC. It encodes CASIAAGSYNEQFF.

This chain connects TRBV10-3 to TRBJ1-4, with D possibly TRBD1 on 5 matching bases. Germline CDR1 is ENHRY and CDR2 is SYGVKD. Trimming took off 4 bases at V and 4 bases at J, with 28 bases between the two ends. The length of the CDR3 is 20 residues. CDR3 sequence (DNA): TGTGCCATCAGTGTCGAAAGAGAGGGACCCCGGGGTGGCTATAATGAAAAACTGTTTTTT. Translating it yields CAISVEREGPRGGYNEKLFF.

With regard to this clone: Distinct nucleotide sequences in the sample also encode this CDR3. The rearrangement uses TRBV27 and TRBJ1-1, with TRBD1 matching 8 bases. The CDR3 consists of 18 residues. Germline loops: CDR1 MNHEY, CDR2 SMNVEV (reference sequence). V trimming: 0 bases; J trimming: 3 bases; junction bases outside the gene matches: 12. CDR3 in amino acids: CASSLSIDRGFGDTEAFF. The CDR3 coding sequence is TGTGCCAGCAGTTTATCAATCGACAGGGGTTTCGGGGACACTGAAGCTTTCTTT.

This rearrangement joins TRBV25-1 to TRBJ2-3, with TRBD2 identical over 8 bases. The V gene end was trimmed by 0 bases and the J gene end by 4 bases; junction bases not matched to a gene: 9. This CDR3 has 17 residues. CDR1 is MGHDK and CDR2 is SYGVNS in the germline V gene. CDR3 amino acids: CASSEYYDSGISDTQYF. The CDR3 DNA reads as TGTGCCAGCAGTGAATACTATGATAGCGGGATTTCAGATACGCAGTATTTT.

The chain links TRBV28 to TRBJ2-7; D may be TRBD1 (6 bases). The CDR3 sequence is 17 residues long. Germline lookup yields CDR1 MDHEN and CDR2 SYDVKM. V lost 6 bases and J lost 4, with 25 bases in between. The CDR3 nucleotides are TGTGCCAGCAGCTTACCCTCGGACAGCCTGAACCTTTACGAGCAGTACTTC. Translated, it gives CASSLPSDSLNLYEQYF.

This chain uses TRBV7-9 with TRBJ1-1, with D maybe TRBD1 (5 bases). V was clipped by 1 base and J by 5 bases, with 11 bases between them. The length of the CDR3 is 14 residues. Germline V gives CDR1 SEHNR, CDR2 FQNEAQ (reference sequence). The CDR3 DNA sequence: TGTGCCAGCAGCTTAGTAGGAGGGGTGACTGAAGCTTTCTTT. It translates to CASSLVGGVTEAFF.

This clone was seen once. The gene calls are TRBV5-6 and TRBJ1-2; a possible D gene is TRBD1 (6 bases). This CDR3 is built from 17 residues. In germline, CDR1 is SGHDT, CDR2 YYEEEE. V dropped 4 bases and J dropped 4 bases, with 23 bases sitting between them. CDR3 residues: CASSQTSWGQGSYGYTF. In DNA form, the CDR3 reads TGTGCCAGCAGCCAGACAAGCTGGGGGCAGGGTAGCTATGGCTACACCTTC.

This clone was picked up a small number of times. A read error may produce the germline difference seen at one junction end. This rearrangement joins TRBV14 to TRBJ2-7; 9 nucleotides line up with TRBD2. Per germline, CDR1 SGHDN and CDR2 FVKESK. The CDR3 loop spans 12 amino acids. DNA of the CDR3: TGTGCCAGCAGCCAAGAGGGCGGGAGGGAGGACTTC. It encodes CASSQEGGREDF.

This clone has only a few counts. The CDR3 here is CASRPGGPEGYTQYF. CDR3 bases: TGTGCCAGCAGGCCGGGGGGCCCCGAGGGGTATACGCAGTATTTT. J is TRBJ2-3 and V is TRBV7-9; the D gene is possibly TRBD2 (7 bases). This CDR3 region has 15 residues. V was shortened by 6 bases and J by 7 bases, with 20 bases between the two germline ends. Per germline, CDR1 SEHNR and CDR2 FQNEAQ (reference sequence).

The chain uses TRBV2 and TRBJ1-3; no firm D call. The germline V gene encodes CDR1 SNHLY and CDR2 FYNNEI. This CDR3 is built from 14 residues. Between the trimmed V and J ends, which lost 2 bases and 9 bases, there was a span of 14 bases. CDR3 in DNA: TGTGCCAGCAGTGAAAGTCTCAGGTGGGGCACCATATATTTT. Translating gives CASSESLRWGTIYF.

The rearrangement uses TRBV7-3 and TRBJ2-1, with TRBD2 matching over 9 bases. This CDR3 spans 16 amino acids. V was pared by 5 bases and J by 2 bases, with 7 bases of the junction left unmatched. In germline, CDR1 is SGHTA, CDR2 FQGTGA. The CDR3 DNA reads TGTGCCAGCAGCCTCTTGACTAGCGGCCCCTACAATGAGCAGTTCTTC. As protein: CASSLLTSGPYNEQFF.

The chain recombines TRBV5-4 with TRBJ1-2, with D tentatively TRBD1 (6 bases). This CDR3 has 14 amino acids. Germline CDR1 is SGHNT and CDR2 is YYREEE (reference sequence). Trimming pared 9 bases from V and 6 bases from J, leaving 21 bases between. The CDR3 region is CAILGVGGMNGYTF. The CDR3 DNA follows: TGTGCCATCCTCGGGGTCGGGGGCATGAATGGCTACACCTTC.

J is TRBJ2-1 and V is TRBV7-9, with D possibly being TRBD2 (6 bases). Germline assignment: CDR1 SEHNR and CDR2 FQNEAQ (reference sequence). There are 17 residues in the CDR3. Trimming cost V 6 bases and J 6 bases, with 24 bases left between them. The CDR3 reads CASRGVWDSRVVNEQFF. The CDR3 DNA reads TGTGCCAGCAGGGGCGTATGGGACTCAAGGGTTGTCAATGAGCAGTTCTTC.